The clone carrying this T cell receptor beta chain came up many times. This record comes from a study of naive and memory T cell subsets. Ligated cDNA underwent four rounds of PCR with nested alpha and beta constant region primers and SP2. TCRdb reprocessed the 5' RACE reads with MiXCR, giving one entry per CDR3 protein. The table records approximately 32,000 distinct CDR3 sequences, roughly a sixth of them present only once. This CDR3 comprises 15 residues. The V segment lost 6 bases and the J segment 1 base; nucleotides outside the gene matches: 3. Germline V CDR1 and CDR2: MNHEY, SVGAGI. TCR cDNA received a 3' ligated oligonucleotide that carried a UMI.

This sequence was found in a female donor in good health. The chain carries TRBV6-5 and TRBJ1-5; 10 bases map to TRBD1. The CDR3 DNA is TGTGCCAGCAGAGAGGGACAGGGGAGCAATCAGCCCCAGCATTTT. Translated, it gives CASREGQGSNQPQHF.